This T cell receptor (beta chain) was identified in a study of blood T cell repertoires in COVID-19. From germline, CDR1 is MGHDK and CDR2 SYGVNS. V lost 1 base to trimming and J lost 5 bases; unmatched junction nucleotides: 4. The CDR3 is 15 amino acids. The table came from immunoSEQ multiplex PCR; TCRdb's copy has only in-frame clones and leaves some out. The sample lists approximately 300,000 clones, about 93% occurring once. The chain combines TRBV25-1 with TRBJ2-3, with 9 nucleotides matching TRBD2. The TCR originated in a woman in her 30s with COVID-19, enrolled during active disease. Sequences were obtained from peripheral blood. The DNA of the CDR3 is TGTGCCAGCAGTGAATTACTAGCGGGCAGAGATACGCAGTATTTT. Translated: CASSELLAGRDTQYF. Full variable domain (outside the CDR3, taken from reference TRBV25-1 and TRBJ2-3): EADIYQTPRYLVIGTGKKITLECSQTMGHDKMYWYQQDPGMELHLIHYSYGVNSTEKGDLSSESTVSRIRTEHFPLTLESARPSHTSQYLCASSELLAGRDTQYFGPGTRLTVL.